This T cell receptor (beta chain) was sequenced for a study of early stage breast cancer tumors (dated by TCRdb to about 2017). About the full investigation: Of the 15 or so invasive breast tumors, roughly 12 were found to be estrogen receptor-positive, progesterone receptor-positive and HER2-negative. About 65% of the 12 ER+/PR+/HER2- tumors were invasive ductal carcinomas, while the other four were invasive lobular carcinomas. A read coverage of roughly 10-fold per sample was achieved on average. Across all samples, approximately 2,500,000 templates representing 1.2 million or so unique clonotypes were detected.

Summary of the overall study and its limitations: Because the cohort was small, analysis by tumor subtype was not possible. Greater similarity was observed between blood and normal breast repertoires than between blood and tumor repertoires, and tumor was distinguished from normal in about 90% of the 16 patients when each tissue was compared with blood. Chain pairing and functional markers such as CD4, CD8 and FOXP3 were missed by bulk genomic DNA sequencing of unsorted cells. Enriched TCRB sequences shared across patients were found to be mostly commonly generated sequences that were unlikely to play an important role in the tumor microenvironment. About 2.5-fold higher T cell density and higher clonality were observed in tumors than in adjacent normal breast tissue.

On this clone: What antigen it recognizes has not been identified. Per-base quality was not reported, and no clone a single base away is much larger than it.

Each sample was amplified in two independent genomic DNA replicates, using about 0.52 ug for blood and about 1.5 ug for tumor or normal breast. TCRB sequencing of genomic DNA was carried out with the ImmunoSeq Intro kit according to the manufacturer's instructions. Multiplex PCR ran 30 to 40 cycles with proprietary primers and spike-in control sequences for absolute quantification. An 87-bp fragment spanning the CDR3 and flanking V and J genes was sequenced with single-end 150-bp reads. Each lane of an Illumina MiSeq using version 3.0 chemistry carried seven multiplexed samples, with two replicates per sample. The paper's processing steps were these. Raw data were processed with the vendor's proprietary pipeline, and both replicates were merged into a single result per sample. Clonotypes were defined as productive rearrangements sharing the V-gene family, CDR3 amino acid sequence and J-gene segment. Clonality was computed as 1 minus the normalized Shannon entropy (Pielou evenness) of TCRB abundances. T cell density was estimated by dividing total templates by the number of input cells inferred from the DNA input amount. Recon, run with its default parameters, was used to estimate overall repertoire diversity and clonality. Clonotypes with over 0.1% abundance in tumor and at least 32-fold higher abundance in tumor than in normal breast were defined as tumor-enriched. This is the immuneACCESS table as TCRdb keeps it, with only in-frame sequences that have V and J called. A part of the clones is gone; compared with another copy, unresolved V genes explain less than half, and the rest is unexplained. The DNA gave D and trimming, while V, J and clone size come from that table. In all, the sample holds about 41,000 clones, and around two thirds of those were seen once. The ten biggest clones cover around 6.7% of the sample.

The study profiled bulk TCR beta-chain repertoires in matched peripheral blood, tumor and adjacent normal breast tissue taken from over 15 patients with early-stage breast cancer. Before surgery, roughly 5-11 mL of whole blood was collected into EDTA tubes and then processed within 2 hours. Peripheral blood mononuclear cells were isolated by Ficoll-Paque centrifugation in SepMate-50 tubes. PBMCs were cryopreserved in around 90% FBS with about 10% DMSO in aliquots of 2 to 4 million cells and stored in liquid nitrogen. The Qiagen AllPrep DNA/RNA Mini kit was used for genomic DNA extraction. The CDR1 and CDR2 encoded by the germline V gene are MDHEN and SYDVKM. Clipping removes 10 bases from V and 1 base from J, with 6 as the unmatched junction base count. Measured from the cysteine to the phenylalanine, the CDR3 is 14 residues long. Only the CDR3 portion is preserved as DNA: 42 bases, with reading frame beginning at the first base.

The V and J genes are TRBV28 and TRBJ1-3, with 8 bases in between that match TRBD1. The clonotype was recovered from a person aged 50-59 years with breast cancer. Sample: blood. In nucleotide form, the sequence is TGTGCCACGCGGCAGGGGGCTTCTGGAAACACCATATATTTT. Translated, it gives CATRQGASGNTIYF.